This T cell receptor beta chain was identified during a study of CXCR3-negative and CXCR3-positive naive CD8 T cells. As regards this clonotype: What it binds is unknown.

Study-wide findings and caveats: Memory CD8+ T cell repertoires were far less diverse than both naive subsets. CXCR3-positive naive cells had TRB CDR3s that were more hydrophobic than CXCR3-negative naive cells had.

Germline V gene sequence: CDR1 PRHDT, CDR2 FYEKMQ (reference sequence). This CDR3 comprises 17 residues. UMI-tagged TRB cDNA libraries were built via 5' RACE. Reprocessing the 5' RACE reads, TCRdb reports a single entry for every CDR3 protein and omits DNA. This table lists about 120,000 distinct CDR3 sequences. The gene calls are TRBV13 and TRBJ2-3; TCRdb names TRBD2, which stays unverified in the absence of DNA. The sample consisted of naive CXCR3+ CD8+ T cells from blood. The subset: CD45RO-CCR7+CD27+CD95- naive CD8+ T cells expressing CXCR3 (TNR3+). The receptor was derived from a human donor in good health. Some clones in this sample may be carry-over from other donors' samples. The CDR3 here is CASSPTLAGGPTDTQYF.